A single sample gave rise to the 8 T cell receptor beta chains below, sequenced in a study of graft-versus-host responses after intestinal transplantation. Assay: immunoSEQ multiplex PCR; the TCRdb copy retains only in-frame clones and omits some. The sample includes approximately 49,000 clones, about 95% seen only once; the top ten take 0.2% to 0.25%. These receptors lack a known antigen. Source: unstimulated CD8+ T cells sorted from spleen or lymph node cells, taken before transplant. Receptor source: a human donor who was the organ donor for an intestinal transplant.

The V call is TRBV15, the J call TRBJ1-3; no clear D. The V gene lost 3 bases and the J gene lost 4 bases, with 13 bases spanning the gap. CDR1 and CDR2 from the germline V gene are LNHNV and YYDKDF (reference sequence). The CDR3 sequence is 15 residues long. Here the CDR3 reads CATSRDLDSGNTIYF. CDR3 coding DNA: TGTGCCACCAGCAGGGACCTAGACTCCGGAAACACCATATATTTT.

J is TRBJ2-3 and V is TRBV2; tentatively, D is TRBD1 or TRBD2 (6 bases each). In germline, CDR1 is SNHLY, CDR2 FYNNEI. Trimming removed 6 bases at V and 7 bases at J, with 11 bases between. This CDR3 spans 12 amino acids. This CDR3 is CASSGGTNTQYF. DNA for the CDR3: TGTGCCAGCAGCGGAGGGACAAATACGCAGTATTTT.

The gene calls are TRBV27 and TRBJ2-3; D may correspond to TRBD1 or TRBD2 (6 bases each). There are 14 residues in the CDR3. The germline V gene encodes CDR1 MNHEY and CDR2 SMNVEV (reference sequence). The germline V and J ends were trimmed by 7 bases and 4 bases, with 15 bases remaining between them. This CDR3 reads CASKMGGHPDTQYF. The CDR3 nucleotides are TGTGCCAGCAAGATGGGGGGCCACCCAGATACGCAGTATTTT.

The gene calls are TRBV4-3 and TRBJ2-2; tentative D call: TRBD1 (5 bases). This CDR3 region has 17 residues. V was pared by 0 bases and J by 0 bases, with 11 bases between. CDR1 and CDR2 (germline): LGHNA, YSLEER. In DNA, the CDR3 is TGCGCCAGCAGCCAAGATCCAGCAGGGTCGAACACCGGGGAGCTGTTTTTT. Translated, it gives CASSQDPAGSNTGELFF.

The V and J genes are TRBV2 and TRBJ1-4; 8 bases are a match to TRBD1. CDR3 length equals 14 residues. Unmatched junction bases numbered 7, after V lost 7 bases and J lost 6 bases. The germline gives CDR1 SNHLY, CDR2 FYNNEI. CDR3 in DNA: TGTGCCAGCAAGGACAGGGTGGGGGATGAAAAACTGTTTTTT. Amino acids: CASKDRVGDEKLFF.

This clone appeared once. This same CDR3 is encoded by further DNA sequences in the sample. J is TRBJ2-3 and V is TRBV2; 11 bases are a match to TRBD2. This CDR3 comprises 19 residues. V shed 7 bases, J shed 5 bases, and the junction held 20 bases outside the gene matches. Germline V CDR1 and CDR2: SNHLY, FYNNEI. The CDR3 DNA reads as TGTGCCAGCACCCCACTCGGGCATAGCGGGGGGGCAGCGGTAGATACGCAGTATTTT. The encoded protein is CASTPLGHSGGAAVDTQYF.

V is TRBV4-3 and J is TRBJ1-1; perhaps TRBD1 as D (6 bases). The germline CDR1 and CDR2 sequences are LGHNA and YSLEER. Between the trimmed V and J ends, which lost 1 base and 4 bases, there was a span of 13 bases. This CDR3 is 15 amino acids long. Here the CDR3 DNA reads TGCGCCAGCAGCCAAGGGGGGGGGCTGAGCACTGAAGCTTTCTTT. It is translated as CASSQGGGLSTEAFF.

V is TRBV4-3 and J is TRBJ2-2; D may be TRBD2 (5 bases). This CDR3 has 16 amino acids. Germline loops: CDR1 LGHNA, CDR2 YSLEER. Trimming took off 1 base at V and 6 bases at J, with 15 bases between the two ends. This CDR3 reads CASSQVPVQAAGELFF. DNA of the CDR3: TGCGCCAGCAGCCAAGTCCCGGTCCAAGCGGCCGGGGAGCTGTTTTTT.